A selection of T cell receptor beta chains follows, all from one sample in a study of blood T cell repertoires in COVID-19. The method was immunoSEQ multiplex PCR; TCRdb's version includes in-frame clones alone and lacks a portion of them. The table lists approximately 240,000 clones, nearly 90% of them singletons. Sequences were obtained from peripheral blood. The origin of the receptors is a woman in her thirties or forties who had recovered from COVID-19. The conserved cysteine and the conserved F or W are not part of the CDR3 here.

v_call,j_call,cdr3_length,cdr3_aa
TRBV30,TRBJ2-5,12,AWGTSRKGETQY
TRBV7-2,TRBJ2-3,12,ASSLVTGTDTQY
TRBV6-5,TRBJ2-2,10,ATWRGTGELF
TRBV6-1,TRBJ1-4,12,ASSEYLVNEKLF
TRBV7-2,TRBJ2-5,12,ASSLEPAQETQY
TRBV27,TRBJ1-5,13,ASSATGGLNQPQH
TRBV6-2/TRBV6-3,TRBJ2-1,17,ASSYSPATSGSGYNEQF
TRBV30,TRBJ1-1,11,AWSMLMNTEAF
TRBV7-2,TRBJ2-7,13,ASSTSPGQGNEQY
TRBV19,TRBJ1-2,12,ATHLSGDTYGYT
TRBV6-2/TRBV6-3,TRBJ2-2,16,ASSSTLAGEGFVGELF
TRBV27,TRBJ2-3,18,ASSFPPPVRGGLGTDTQY
TRBV2,TRBJ1-6,11,ASSLWGSSPLH
TRBV29-1,TRBJ2-5,9,SGAGFETQY
TRBV4-2,TRBJ2-3,20,ASSPPPSQVMGTSGRTDTQY